This T cell receptor (beta chain) appears in the sequencing data of a study of identical twins. As concerns this clonotype: Antigen unknown.

This CDR3 region has 14 residues. The germline V gene has CDR1 DFQATT and CDR2 SNEGSKA (reference sequence). Study results and caveats: Sequences that were beta out-of-frame showed weaker excess twin sharing. It was out-of-frame TCR alpha sharing in monozygotic twins that models underestimated.

MiXCR, run by TCRdb on the 5' RACE reads, gives a single entry per CDR3 protein. Among 1,800,000 or so distinct CDR3 sequences listed, around 29% were seen once. V usage is TRBV20-1 and J usage is TRBJ2-1, with 10 bases lining up with TRBD2. The DNA end lines up better with TRBJ2-7; the J call may be wrong. The sequencing sample was made of cord blood. The sequence was collected from a newborn girl in good health. CDR3: CSAKSGRAYNEQYF. The CDR3 DNA follows: TGCAGTGCTAAAAGCGGGAGGGCCTACAATGAGCAGTACTTC.